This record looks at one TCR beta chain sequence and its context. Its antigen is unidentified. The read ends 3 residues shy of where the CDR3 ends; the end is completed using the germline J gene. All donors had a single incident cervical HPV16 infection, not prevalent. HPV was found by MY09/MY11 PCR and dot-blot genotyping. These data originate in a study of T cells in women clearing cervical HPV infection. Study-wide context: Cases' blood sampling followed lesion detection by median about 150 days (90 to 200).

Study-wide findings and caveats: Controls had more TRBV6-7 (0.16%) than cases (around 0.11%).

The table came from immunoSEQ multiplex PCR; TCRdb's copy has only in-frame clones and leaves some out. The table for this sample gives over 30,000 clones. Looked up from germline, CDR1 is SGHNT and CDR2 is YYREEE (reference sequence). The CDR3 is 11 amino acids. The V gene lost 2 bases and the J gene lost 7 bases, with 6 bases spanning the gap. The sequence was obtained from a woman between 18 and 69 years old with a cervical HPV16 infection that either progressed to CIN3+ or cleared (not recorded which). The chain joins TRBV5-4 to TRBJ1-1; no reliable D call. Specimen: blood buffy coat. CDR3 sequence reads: CASSFASEAFF. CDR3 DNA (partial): TGTGCCAGCAGCTTTGCGAGTGAA.